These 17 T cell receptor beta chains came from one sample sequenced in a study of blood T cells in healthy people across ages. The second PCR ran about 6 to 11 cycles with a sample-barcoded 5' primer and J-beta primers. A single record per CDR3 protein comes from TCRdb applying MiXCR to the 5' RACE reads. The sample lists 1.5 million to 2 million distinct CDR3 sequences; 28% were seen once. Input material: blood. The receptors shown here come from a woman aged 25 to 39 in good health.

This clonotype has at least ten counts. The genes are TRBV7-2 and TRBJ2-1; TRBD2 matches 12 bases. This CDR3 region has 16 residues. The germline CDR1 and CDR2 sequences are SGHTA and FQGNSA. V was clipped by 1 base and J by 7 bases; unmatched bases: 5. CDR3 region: CASSLVPTSGRNEQFF. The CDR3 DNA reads TGTGCCAGCAGCTTAGTCCCGACTAGCGGGAGAAATGAGCAGTTCTTC.

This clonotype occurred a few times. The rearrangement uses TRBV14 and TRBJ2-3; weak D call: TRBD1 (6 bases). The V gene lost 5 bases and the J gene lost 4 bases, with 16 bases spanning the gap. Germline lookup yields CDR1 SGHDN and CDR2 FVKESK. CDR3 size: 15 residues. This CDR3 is CASSARGRVSDTQYF. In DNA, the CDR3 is TGTGCCAGCAGCGCCAGGGGCCGGGTATCAGATACGCAGTATTTT.

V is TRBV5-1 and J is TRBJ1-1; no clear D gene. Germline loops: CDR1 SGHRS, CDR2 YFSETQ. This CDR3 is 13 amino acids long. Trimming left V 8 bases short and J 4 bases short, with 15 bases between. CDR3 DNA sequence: TGCGCCAGTAAAGGAGATACTGGCACTGAAGCTTTCTTT. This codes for CASKGDTGTEAFF.

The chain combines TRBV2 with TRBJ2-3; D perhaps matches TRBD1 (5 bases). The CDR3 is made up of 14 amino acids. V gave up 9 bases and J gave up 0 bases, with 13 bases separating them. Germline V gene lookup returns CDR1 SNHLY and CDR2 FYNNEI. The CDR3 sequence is CARQPGSSTDTQYF. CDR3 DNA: TGTGCCAGACAACCAGGGTCCAGCACAGATACGCAGTATTTT.

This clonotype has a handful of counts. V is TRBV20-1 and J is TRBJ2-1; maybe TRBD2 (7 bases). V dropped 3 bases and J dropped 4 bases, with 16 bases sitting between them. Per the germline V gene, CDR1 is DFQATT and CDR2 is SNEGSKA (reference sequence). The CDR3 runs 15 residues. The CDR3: CSARIGGRLYNEQFF. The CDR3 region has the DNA TGCAGTGCTAGGATCGGGGGGCGACTATACAATGAGCAGTTCTTC.

This chain's CDR3 is CALHSRAKNMQYF. DNA for the CDR3: TGTGCCTTACACTCAAGGGCCAAAAACATGCAGTACTTC. V is TRBV30 and J is TRBJ2-7; no firm D call. The CDR3 loop spans 13 amino acids. Germline CDR1 and CDR2: GTSNPN and SVGIG (reference sequence). Trimming pared 7 bases from V and 9 bases from J, leaving 22 bases between.

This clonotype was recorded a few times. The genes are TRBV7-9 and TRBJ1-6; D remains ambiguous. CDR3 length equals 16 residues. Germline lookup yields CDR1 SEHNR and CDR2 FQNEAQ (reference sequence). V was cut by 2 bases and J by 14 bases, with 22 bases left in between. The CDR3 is CASSLRRTDSWGSLHF. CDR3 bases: TGTGCCAGCAGCTTAAGGCGGACGGATTCCTGGGGATCCCTCCACTTT.

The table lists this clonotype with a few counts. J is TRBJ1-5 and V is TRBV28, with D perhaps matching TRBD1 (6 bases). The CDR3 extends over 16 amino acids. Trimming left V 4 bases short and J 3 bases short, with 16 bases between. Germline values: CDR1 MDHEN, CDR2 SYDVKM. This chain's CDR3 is CASSYKGQGFNQPQHF. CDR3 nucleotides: TGTGCCAGCAGTTATAAGGGTCAGGGGTTCAATCAGCCCCAGCATTTT.

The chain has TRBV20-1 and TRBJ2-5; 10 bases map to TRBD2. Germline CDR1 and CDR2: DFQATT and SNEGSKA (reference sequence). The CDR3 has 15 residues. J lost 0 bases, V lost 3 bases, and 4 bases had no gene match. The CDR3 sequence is CSARLGLANQETQYF. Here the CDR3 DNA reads TGCAGTGCTAGGCTGGGACTAGCGAACCAAGAGACCCAGTACTTC.

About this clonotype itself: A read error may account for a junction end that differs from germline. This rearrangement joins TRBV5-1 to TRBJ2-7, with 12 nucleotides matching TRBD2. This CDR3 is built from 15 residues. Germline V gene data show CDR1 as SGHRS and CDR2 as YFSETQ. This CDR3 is CAGSPGLAGPYEQYF. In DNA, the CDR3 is TGCGCCGGCAGCCCCGGACTAGCGGGGCCCTACGAGCAGTACTTC.

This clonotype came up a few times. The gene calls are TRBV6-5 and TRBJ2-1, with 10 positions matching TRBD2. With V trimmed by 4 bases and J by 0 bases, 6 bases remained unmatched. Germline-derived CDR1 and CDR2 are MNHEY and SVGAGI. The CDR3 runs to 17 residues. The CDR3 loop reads CASSSRSGGSSYNEQFF. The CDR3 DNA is TGTGCCAGCAGTTCCCGTAGCGGGGGGAGCTCCTACAATGAGCAGTTCTTC.

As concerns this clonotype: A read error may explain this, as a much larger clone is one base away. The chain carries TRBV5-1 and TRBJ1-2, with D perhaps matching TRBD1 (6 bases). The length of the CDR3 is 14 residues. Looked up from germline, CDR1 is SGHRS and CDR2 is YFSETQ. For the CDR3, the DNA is TGCGTCAGCAGCCAGGGGTCAGTATACGATGGCTACACCTTC. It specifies CVSSQGSVYDGYTF.

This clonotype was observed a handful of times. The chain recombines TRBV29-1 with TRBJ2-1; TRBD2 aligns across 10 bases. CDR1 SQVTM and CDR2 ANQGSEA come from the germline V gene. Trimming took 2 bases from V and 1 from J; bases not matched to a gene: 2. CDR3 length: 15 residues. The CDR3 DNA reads TGCAGCGTTGAAATAGCGGGGGGTTCCTACAATGAGCAGTTCTTC. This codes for CSVEIAGGSYNEQFF.

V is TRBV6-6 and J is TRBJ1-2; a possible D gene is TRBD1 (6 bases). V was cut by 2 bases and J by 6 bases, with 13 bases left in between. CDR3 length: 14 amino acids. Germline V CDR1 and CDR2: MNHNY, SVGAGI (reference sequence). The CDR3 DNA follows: TGTGCCAGCAGTTACGATGGGACAACACATGGCTACACCTTC. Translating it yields CASSYDGTTHGYTF.

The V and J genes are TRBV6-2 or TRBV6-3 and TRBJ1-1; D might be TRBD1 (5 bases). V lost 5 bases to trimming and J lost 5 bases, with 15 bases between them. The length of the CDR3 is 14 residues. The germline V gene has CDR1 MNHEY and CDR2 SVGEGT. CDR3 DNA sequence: TGTGCCAGCAGTCGCGGGGGGGTTCATACTGAAGCTTTCTTT. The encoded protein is CASSRGGVHTEAFF.

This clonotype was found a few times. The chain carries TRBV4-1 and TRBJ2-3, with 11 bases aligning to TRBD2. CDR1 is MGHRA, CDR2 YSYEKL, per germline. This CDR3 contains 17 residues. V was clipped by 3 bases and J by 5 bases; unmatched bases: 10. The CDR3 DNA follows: TGCGCCAGCAGCCAGGATGGGACTAGCGGTCCAGAAGATACGCAGTATTTT. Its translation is CASSQDGTSGPEDTQYF.

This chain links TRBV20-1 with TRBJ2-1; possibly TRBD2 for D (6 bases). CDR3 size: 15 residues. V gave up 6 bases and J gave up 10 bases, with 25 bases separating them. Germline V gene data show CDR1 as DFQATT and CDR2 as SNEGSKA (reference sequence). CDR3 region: CSATPTSTRKREQFF. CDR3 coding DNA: TGCAGTGCCACCCCAACCTCGACTAGGAAGCGGGAGCAGTTCTTC.